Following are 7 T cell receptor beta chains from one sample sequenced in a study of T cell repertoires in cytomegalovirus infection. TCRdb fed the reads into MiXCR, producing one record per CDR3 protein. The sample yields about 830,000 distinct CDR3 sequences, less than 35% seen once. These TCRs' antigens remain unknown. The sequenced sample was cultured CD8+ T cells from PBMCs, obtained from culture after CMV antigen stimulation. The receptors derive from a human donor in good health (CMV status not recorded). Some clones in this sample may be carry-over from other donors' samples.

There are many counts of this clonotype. In DNA form, the CDR3 reads TGTGCCAGCAGCTTAGGGGTTAGTCAGCCCCAGCATTTT. It encodes CASSLGVSQPQHF. The chain joins TRBV7-9 to TRBJ1-5; D is uncertain. Germline V gives CDR1 SEHNR, CDR2 FQNEAQ (reference sequence). The V and J ends lost 1 base and 6 bases respectively, with 7 bases between them. The CDR3 is made up of 13 amino acids.

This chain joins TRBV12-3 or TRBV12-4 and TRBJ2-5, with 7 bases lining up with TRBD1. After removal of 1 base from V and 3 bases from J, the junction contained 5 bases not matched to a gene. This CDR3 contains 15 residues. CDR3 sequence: CASSLEGDSEETQYF. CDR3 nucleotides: TGTGCCAGCAGTTTAGAAGGGGACAGCGAAGAGACCCAGTACTTC.

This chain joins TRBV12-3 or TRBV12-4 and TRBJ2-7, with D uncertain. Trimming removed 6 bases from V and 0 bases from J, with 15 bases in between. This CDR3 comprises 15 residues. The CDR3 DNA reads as TGTGCCAGCAGCCAGACTCCCCAGCGCTCCTACGAGCAGTACTTC. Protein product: CASSQTPQRSYEQYF.

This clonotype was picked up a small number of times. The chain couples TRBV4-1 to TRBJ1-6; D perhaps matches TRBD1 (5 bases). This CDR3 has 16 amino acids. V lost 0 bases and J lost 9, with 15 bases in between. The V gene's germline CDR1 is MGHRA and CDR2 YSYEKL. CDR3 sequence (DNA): TGCGCCAGCAGCCAAGATCTTCGGGCAGGGTTTTCACCCCTCCACTTT. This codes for CASSQDLRAGFSPLHF.

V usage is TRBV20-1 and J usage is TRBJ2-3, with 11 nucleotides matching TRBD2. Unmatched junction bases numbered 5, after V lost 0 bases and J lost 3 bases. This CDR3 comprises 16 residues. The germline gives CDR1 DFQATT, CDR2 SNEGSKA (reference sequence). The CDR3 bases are TGCAGTGCTAGAGACCAGGGACTAGCGGTTACAGATACGCAGTATTTT. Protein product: CSARDQGLAVTDTQYF.

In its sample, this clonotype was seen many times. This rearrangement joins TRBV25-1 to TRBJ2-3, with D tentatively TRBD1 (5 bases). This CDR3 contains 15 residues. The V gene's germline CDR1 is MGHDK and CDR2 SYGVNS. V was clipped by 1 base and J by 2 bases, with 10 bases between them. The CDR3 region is CASSEWGQATDTQYF. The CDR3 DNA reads TGTGCCAGCAGTGAATGGGGCCAAGCCACAGATACGCAGTATTTT.

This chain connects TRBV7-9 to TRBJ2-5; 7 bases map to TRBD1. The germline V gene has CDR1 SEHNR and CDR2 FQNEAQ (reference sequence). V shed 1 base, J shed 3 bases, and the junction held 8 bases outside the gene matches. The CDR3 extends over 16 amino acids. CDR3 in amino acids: CASSLGLFDREETQYF. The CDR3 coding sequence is TGTGCCAGCAGCTTAGGCCTATTCGACAGGGAAGAGACCCAGTACTTC.